The rows below give T cell receptor beta chains drawn from one sample of a study of CXCR3-negative and CXCR3-positive naive CD8 T cells. TCRdb reprocessed the 5' RACE reads and stores each CDR3 protein as one record, lacking DNA. Its table records about 5,500 distinct CDR3 sequences. The sequenced sample consisted of naive CXCR3- CD8+ T cells from blood. The receptors were sampled from a human donor in good health. Some clones in this sample may be carry-over from other donors' samples. CDR3s include the opening cysteine and the closing phenylalanine or tryptophan. Fields, in order: V gene, clone size, J gene, CDR3 protein. Clone size is given for some rows only: seen once, a few or many times, or a class if the clone is expanded.

TRBV10-1	-	TRBJ2-7	CASSDFITAAEQYF
TRBV20-1	-	TRBJ1-1	CSASPGATEAFF
TRBV11-3	-	TRBJ2-3	CASSPVVAAQYF
TRBV27	medium-sized	TRBJ2-7	CASRPPGQHYEQYF
TRBV13	-	TRBJ2-7	CASSLAAGTEQYF
TRBV19	-	TRBJ2-7	CASSASSGLAAYEQYF
TRBV7-9	-	TRBJ2-3	CASSSYTDTQYF
TRBV12-3/TRBV12-4	-	TRBJ1-1	CASSLTRVGTEAFF
TRBV12-3/TRBV12-4	-	TRBJ2-3	CASSPYSDAADTQYF
TRBV9	-	TRBJ2-1	CASSGSAAFYNEQFF
TRBV20-1	medium-sized	TRBJ1-1	CSARDGVRGQVTEAFF